The T cell receptor (beta chain) described here comes from a study of OX40 agonist ivuxolimab in advanced cancers. Looking at the study overall: The study gave patients intravenous ivuxolimab at 0.01 to 10 mg/kg every 2 weeks. Whole-study results and caveats: Antigen targets of the expanded peripheral T cells went undetermined.

This table comes from immunoSEQ multiplex PCR, and its TCRdb copy is limited to in-frame clones, with some not included. The sample includes some 95,000 clones, over 75% of them seen just once. Patients were excluded for autoimmune disease history or systemic immunosuppression. Germline assignment: CDR1 SGHAT and CDR2 FQNNGV. V gave up 2 bases and J gave up 8 bases, with 4 bases separating them. This CDR3 contains 11 residues. This clone came up once. What it binds is not known. This chain connects TRBV11-2 to TRBJ2-1, with D unresolved. This clonotype was sampled from an adult with an advanced solid tumor such as melanoma, head and neck, liver or kidney cancer. The source was CD4+ or CD8+ T cells sorted from blood, collected in a trial of the OX40 agonist ivuxolimab. CDR3 bases: TGTGCCAGCAGCTTAAGCGATGAGCAGTTCTTC. As protein: CASSLSDEQFF.